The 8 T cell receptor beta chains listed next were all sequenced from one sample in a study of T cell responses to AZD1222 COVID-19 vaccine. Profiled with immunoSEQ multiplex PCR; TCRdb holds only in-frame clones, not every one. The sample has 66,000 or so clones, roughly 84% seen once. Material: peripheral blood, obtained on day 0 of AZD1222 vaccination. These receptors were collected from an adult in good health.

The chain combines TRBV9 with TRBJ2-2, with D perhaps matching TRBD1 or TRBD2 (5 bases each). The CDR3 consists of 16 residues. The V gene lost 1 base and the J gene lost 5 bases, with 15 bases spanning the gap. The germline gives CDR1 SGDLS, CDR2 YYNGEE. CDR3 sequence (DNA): TGTGCCAGCAGCGTAAGTCCCGGGACCGAGACCGGGGAGCTGTTTTTT. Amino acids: CASSVSPGTETGELFF.

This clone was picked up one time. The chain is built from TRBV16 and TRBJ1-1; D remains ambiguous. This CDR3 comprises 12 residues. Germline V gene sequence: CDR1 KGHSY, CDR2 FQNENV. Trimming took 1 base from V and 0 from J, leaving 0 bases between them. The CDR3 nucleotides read TGTGCCAGCAGCCAATTGAACACTGAAGCTTTCTTT. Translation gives CASSQLNTEAFF.

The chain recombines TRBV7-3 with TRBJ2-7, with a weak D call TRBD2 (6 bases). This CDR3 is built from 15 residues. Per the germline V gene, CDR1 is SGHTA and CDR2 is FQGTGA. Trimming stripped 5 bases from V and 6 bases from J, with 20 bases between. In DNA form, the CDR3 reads TGTGCCAGCAGCGATCGCCCAGGAGGGGCCTCCGAGCAGTACTTC. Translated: CASSDRPGGASEQYF. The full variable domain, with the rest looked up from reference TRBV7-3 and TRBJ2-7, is GAGVSQTPSNKVTEKGKYVELRCDPISGHTALYWYRQSLGQGPEFLIYFQGTGAADDSGLPNDRFFAVRPEGSVSTLKIQRTERGDSAVYLCASSDRPGGASEQYFGPGTRLTVT.

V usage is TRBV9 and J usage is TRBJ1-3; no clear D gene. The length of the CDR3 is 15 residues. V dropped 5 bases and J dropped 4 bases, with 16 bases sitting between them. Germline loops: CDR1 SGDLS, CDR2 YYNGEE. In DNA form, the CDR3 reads TGTGCCAGCAGTCTAGGGCAGGTTTCAGGAAACACCATATATTTT. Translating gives CASSLGQVSGNTIYF.

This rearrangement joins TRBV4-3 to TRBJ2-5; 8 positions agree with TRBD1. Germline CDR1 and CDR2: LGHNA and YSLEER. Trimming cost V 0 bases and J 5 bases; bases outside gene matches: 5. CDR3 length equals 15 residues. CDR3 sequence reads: CASSQDRGLWETQYF. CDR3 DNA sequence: TGCGCCAGCAGCCAAGACAGGGGGCTTTGGGAGACCCAGTACTTC.

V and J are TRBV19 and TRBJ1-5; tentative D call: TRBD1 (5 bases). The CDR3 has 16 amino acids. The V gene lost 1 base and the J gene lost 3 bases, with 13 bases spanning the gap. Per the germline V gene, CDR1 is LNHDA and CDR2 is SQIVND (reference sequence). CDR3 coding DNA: TGTGCCAGTAGTATAGGTGCAGGGTGGGTCAATCAGCCCCAGCATTTT. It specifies CASSIGAGWVNQPQHF.

The CDR3 DNA is TGTGCCAGCAGCCAAATGGTAGGCAGGGGTGGCGAGCAGTACTTC. Protein product: CASSQMVGRGGEQYF. The V and J genes are TRBV3-1 (or the pseudogene TRBV3-2) and TRBJ2-7; D might be TRBD1 (6 bases). The CDR3 sequence is 15 residues long. The V end was cut by 2 bases, the J end by 6 bases, with 17 bases between. Germline V gene data show CDR1 as LGHDT and CDR2 as YNNKEL (reference sequence).

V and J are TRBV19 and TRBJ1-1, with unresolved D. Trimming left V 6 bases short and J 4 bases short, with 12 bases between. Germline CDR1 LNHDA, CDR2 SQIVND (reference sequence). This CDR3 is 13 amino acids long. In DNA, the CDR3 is TGTGCCAGTAGGTCTAACGGGATCACTGAAGCTTTCTTT. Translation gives CASRSNGITEAFF.